These T cell receptor beta chains were read from a single sample in a study of blood T cell repertoires in COVID-19. The protocol was immunoSEQ multiplex PCR, while the TCRdb copy is restricted to in-frame clones and leaves out a portion. The sample has 250,000 to 400,000 clones, almost 90% seen once; the top ten hold roughly 2.8%. The sequencing input was peripheral blood. The receptors derive from a woman aged 25 to 39 with COVID-19, enrolled during active disease. Each CDR3 is given with its conserved first and last residue. D genes are given only for firm matches. Not all rows give a size; the values are once, few, many and, for expanded clones, a class.

v_gene: TRBV3-1/TRBV3-2; d_gene: TRBD2; j_gene: TRBJ2-4; abundance: -; CDR3aa: CASSQTSGGVQAKNIQYF; CDR3nt: TGTGCCAGCAGCCAGACTAGCGGAGGGGTGCAGGCCAAAAACATTCAGTACTTC
v_gene: TRBV29-1; d_gene: TRBD2; j_gene: TRBJ2-1; abundance: -; CDR3aa: CSVEGLAGVNEQFF; CDR3nt: TGCAGCGTTGAGGGACTAGCGGGAGTCAATGAGCAGTTCTTC
v_gene: TRBV5-1; d_gene: -; j_gene: TRBJ2-5; abundance: -; CDR3aa: CASSPWTAQETQYF; CDR3nt: TGCGCCAGTTCCCCCTGGACAGCTCAAGAGACCCAGTACTTC
v_gene: TRBV9; d_gene: TRBD1; j_gene: TRBJ2-2; abundance: -; CDR3aa: CASSAEITGASGELFF; CDR3nt: TGTGCCAGCAGCGCGGAAATTACAGGGGCATCCGGGGAGCTGTTTTTT
v_gene: TRBV30; d_gene: -; j_gene: TRBJ1-1; abundance: -; CDR3aa: CAWSVLRVKTEAFF; CDR3nt: TGTGCCTGGAGTGTACTCAGGGTAAAAACTGAAGCTTTCTTT
v_gene: TRBV27; d_gene: TRBD1; j_gene: TRBJ1-1; abundance: -; CDR3aa: CASRRTGTGGLAFF; CDR3nt: TGTGCCAGCAGGAGGACCGGGACAGGGGGCTTAGCTTTCTTT
v_gene: TRBV7-9; d_gene: TRBD1; j_gene: TRBJ1-4; abundance: -; CDR3aa: CASSSGTGETNEKLFF; CDR3nt: TGTGCCAGCAGCTCGGGGACAGGGGAAACTAATGAAAAACTGTTTTTT
v_gene: TRBV9; d_gene: -; j_gene: TRBJ2-1; abundance: -; CDR3aa: CASSLGEAYNEQFF; CDR3nt: TGTGCCAGCAGCCTAGGAGAGGCCTACAATGAGCAGTTCTTC
v_gene: TRBV11-2; d_gene: -; j_gene: TRBJ2-3; abundance: -; CDR3aa: CASSFGRSRDTQYF; CDR3nt: TGTGCCAGCAGCTTCGGTCGGAGTAGAGATACGCAGTATTTT
v_gene: TRBV5-1; d_gene: -; j_gene: TRBJ1-1; abundance: -; CDR3aa: CASSSSGAEAFF; CDR3nt: TGCGCCAGCAGCAGCAGCGGCGCTGAAGCTTTCTTT
v_gene: TRBV2; d_gene: -; j_gene: TRBJ1-2; abundance: once; CDR3aa: CASSAAGYGYTF; CDR3nt: TGTGCCAGCAGTGCGGCAGGTTATGGCTACACCTTC
v_gene: TRBV19; d_gene: TRBD2; j_gene: TRBJ2-1; abundance: once; CDR3aa: CASSRTSGRRAYNEQFF; CDR3nt: TGTGCCAGTAGCCGGACTAGCGGGAGGAGAGCGTACAATGAGCAGTTCTTC
v_gene: TRBV3-1/TRBV3-2; d_gene: -; j_gene: TRBJ2-7; abundance: -; CDR3aa: CASSQVVNEQYF; CDR3nt: TGTGCCAGCAGCCAAGTTGTCAACGAGCAGTACTTC
v_gene: TRBV6-5; d_gene: -; j_gene: TRBJ1-4; abundance: -; CDR3aa: CASSYNGRRTNEKLFF; CDR3nt: TGTGCCAGCAGTTATAATGGTAGGAGGACTAATGAAAAACTGTTTTTT
v_gene: TRBV5-4; d_gene: TRBD2; j_gene: TRBJ2-7; abundance: once; CDR3aa: CASSPAPSGGYEQYF; CDR3nt: TGTGCCAGCAGCCCTGCCCCTAGCGGGGGCTACGAGCAGTACTTC
v_gene: TRBV3-1/TRBV3-2; d_gene: -; j_gene: TRBJ2-7; abundance: -; CDR3aa: CASSQEFSLSYEQYF; CDR3nt: TGTGCCAGCAGCCAAGAGTTTTCCCTCTCCTACGAGCAGTACTTC
v_gene: TRBV5-1; d_gene: TRBD2; j_gene: TRBJ2-2; abundance: -; CDR3aa: CASSLAAGANTGELFF; CDR3nt: TGCGCCAGCAGCTTGGCAGCGGGAGCGAACACCGGGGAGCTGTTTTTT
v_gene: TRBV7-2; d_gene: TRBD1; j_gene: TRBJ2-7; abundance: -; CDR3aa: CASSLVGTGEQTWPYF; CDR3nt: TGTGCCAGCAGCTTAGTGGGGACAGGGGAACAGACTTGGCCGTACTTC
v_gene: TRBV19; d_gene: TRBD1; j_gene: TRBJ1-1; abundance: -; CDR3aa: CASSIGTATEAFF; CDR3nt: TGTGCCAGTAGTATCGGGACAGCCACTGAAGCTTTCTTT
v_gene: TRBV29-1; d_gene: TRBD2; j_gene: TRBJ2-7; abundance: -; CDR3aa: CSARASSLAGGYYEQYF; CDR3nt: TGCAGCGCTCGAGCATCGTCTCTAGCGGGAGGATACTACGAGCAGTACTTC
v_gene: TRBV4-1; d_gene: -; j_gene: TRBJ2-7; abundance: -; CDR3aa: CASSQEVRFSYEQYF; CDR3nt: TGCGCCAGCAGCCAAGAGGTGAGGTTCTCCTACGAGCAGTACTTC
v_gene: TRBV19; d_gene: -; j_gene: TRBJ2-2; abundance: -; CDR3aa: CASSTDPISASGELFF; CDR3nt: TGTGCCAGTAGCACTGATCCCATTAGCGCAAGCGGGGAGCTGTTTTTT
v_gene: TRBV6-5; d_gene: TRBD1; j_gene: TRBJ2-3; abundance: -; CDR3aa: CASSRQGIVTDTQYF; CDR3nt: TGTGCCAGCAGCAGACAGGGGATAGTCACAGATACGCAGTATTTT
v_gene: TRBV4-1; d_gene: -; j_gene: TRBJ1-3; abundance: -; CDR3aa: CASSQFSATDISGNTIYF; CDR3nt: TGCGCCAGCAGCCAATTTTCGGCAACGGACATCTCTGGAAACACCATATATTTT